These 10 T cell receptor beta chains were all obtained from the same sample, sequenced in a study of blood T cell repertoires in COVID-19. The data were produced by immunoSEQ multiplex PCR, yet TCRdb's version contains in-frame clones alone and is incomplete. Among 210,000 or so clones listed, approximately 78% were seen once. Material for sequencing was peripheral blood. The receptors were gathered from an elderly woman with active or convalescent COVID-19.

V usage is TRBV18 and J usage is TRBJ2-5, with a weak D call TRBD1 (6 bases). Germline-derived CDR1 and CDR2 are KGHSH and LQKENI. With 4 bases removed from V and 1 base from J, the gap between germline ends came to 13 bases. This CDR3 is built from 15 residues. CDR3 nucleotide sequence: TGTGCCAGCTCACTTACCAGGACAGCCCAAGAGACCCAGTACTTC. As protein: CASSLTRTAQETQYF.

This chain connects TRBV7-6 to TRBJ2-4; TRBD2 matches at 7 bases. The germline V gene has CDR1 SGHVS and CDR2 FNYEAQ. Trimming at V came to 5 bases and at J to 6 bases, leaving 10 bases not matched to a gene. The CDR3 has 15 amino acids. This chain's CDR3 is CASSPGAGVANIQYF. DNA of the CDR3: TGTGCCAGCAGCCCCGGCGCGGGGGTGGCAAACATTCAGTACTTC.

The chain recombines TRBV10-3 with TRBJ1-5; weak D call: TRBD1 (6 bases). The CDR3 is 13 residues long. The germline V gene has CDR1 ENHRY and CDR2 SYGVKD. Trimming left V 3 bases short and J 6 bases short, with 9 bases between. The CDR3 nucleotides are TGTGCCATCAGTGACGGGACATCTCAGCCCCAGCATTTT. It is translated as CAISDGTSQPQHF.

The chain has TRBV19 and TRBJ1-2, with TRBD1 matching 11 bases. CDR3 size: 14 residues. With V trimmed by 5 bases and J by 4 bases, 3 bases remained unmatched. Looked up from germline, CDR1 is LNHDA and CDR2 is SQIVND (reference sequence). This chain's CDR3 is CASSVGTGGYGYTF. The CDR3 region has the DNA TGTGCCAGTAGTGTCGGGACAGGGGGCTATGGCTACACCTTC.

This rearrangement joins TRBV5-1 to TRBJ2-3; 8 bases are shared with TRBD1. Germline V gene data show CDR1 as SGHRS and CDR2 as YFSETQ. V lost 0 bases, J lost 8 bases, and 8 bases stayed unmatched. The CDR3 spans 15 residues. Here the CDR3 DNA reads TGCGCCAGCAGCTTGGATCCAGGGGGCGAGGGTACGCAGTATTTT. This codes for CASSLDPGGEGTQYF.

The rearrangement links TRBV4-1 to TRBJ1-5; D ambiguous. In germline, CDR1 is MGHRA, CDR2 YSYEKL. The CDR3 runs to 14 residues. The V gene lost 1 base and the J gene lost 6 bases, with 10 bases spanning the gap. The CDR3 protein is CASSQVQMPQPQHF. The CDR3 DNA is TGCGCCAGCAGCCAAGTGCAGATGCCTCAGCCCCAGCATTTT.

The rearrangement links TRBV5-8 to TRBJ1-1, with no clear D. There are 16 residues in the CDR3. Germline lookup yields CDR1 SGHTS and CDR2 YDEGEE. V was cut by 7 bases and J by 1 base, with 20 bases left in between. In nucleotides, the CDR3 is TGTGCCAGCGCCGACAACCCGTCCACCTGGAACACTGAAGCTTTCTTT. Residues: CASADNPSTWNTEAFF.

The CDR3: CASSFLQTNEKLFF. CDR3 DNA sequence: TGTGCCAGCAGTTTTTTGCAGACTAATGAAAAACTGTTTTTT. This rearrangement joins TRBV27 to TRBJ1-4, with unresolved D. Germline CDR1 is MNHEY and CDR2 is SMNVEV (reference sequence). The V gene lost 3 bases and the J gene lost 2 bases, with 7 bases spanning the gap. The CDR3 has 14 residues.

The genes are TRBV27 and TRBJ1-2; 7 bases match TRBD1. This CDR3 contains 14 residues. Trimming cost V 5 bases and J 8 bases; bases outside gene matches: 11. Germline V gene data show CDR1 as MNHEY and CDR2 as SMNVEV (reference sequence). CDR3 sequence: CASSPRQGARGYTF. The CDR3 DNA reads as TGTGCCAGCAGTCCACGACAGGGCGCGCGGGGCTACACCTTC.

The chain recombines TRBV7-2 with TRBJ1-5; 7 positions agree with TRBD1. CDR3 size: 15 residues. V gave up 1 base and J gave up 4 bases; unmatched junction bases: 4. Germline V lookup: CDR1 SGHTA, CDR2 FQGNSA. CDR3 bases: TGTGCCAGCAGCTTAGGGGACAGAGTGAATCAGCCCCAGCATTTT. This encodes CASSLGDRVNQPQHF.